Reported below is one T cell receptor (beta chain). This sample is part of a study of monozygotic twins with inflammatory bowel disease. TCRdb reworked the 5' RACE reads into one entry per CDR3 protein, no DNA. Its listing shows 160,000 or so distinct CDR3 sequences. CDR1 is LGHDT and CDR2 is YNNKEL in the germline V gene (reference sequence). The CDR3 sequence is 16 residues long. The source of this sequence is a human donor with ulcerative colitis or Crohn's disease, or a healthy co-twin of an affected twin (not recorded which). Material for sequencing was blood. This chain uses TRBV3-1 with TRBJ2-3. CDR3 residues: CASSQRLNTITDTQYF.